These 27 T cell receptor beta chains were sequenced from one sample in a study of graft-versus-host responses after intestinal transplantation. TCRdb keeps only in-frame clones here, not all; method: immunoSEQ multiplex PCR. Among about 97,000 clones listed, approximately 92% were seen once. The sample in question was PBMCs, obtained approximately 420 days after intestinal transplant. The receptor set was obtained from a human patient who received an intestinal transplant, so some T cells may come from the graft donor.

The chain recombines TRBV5-6 with TRBJ1-4; D perhaps matches TRBD1 (6 bases). Germline values: CDR1 SGHDT, CDR2 YYEEEE. The CDR3 runs to 16 residues. Trimming stripped 4 bases from V and 2 bases from J, with 15 bases between. The CDR3 sequence is CASSSYRAATNEKLFF. The CDR3 nucleotides read TGTGCCAGCAGCAGCTACAGGGCGGCGACTAATGAAAAACTGTTTTTT.

CDR3 in amino acids: CASTTGAGGQPQHF. The CDR3 DNA follows: TGTGCCAGTACAACCGGAGCGGGGGGTCAGCCCCAGCATTTT. The gene calls are TRBV7-9 and TRBJ1-5; D is possibly TRBD1 (5 bases). This CDR3 has 14 residues. Trimming removed 9 bases at V and 6 bases at J, with 18 bases between. Germline CDR1 and CDR2: SEHNR and FQNEAQ (reference sequence).

The rearrangement uses TRBV25-1 and TRBJ2-5; D call uncertain. The DNA matches TRBJ2-7 better at its end, which makes the J call doubtful. CDR3 length: 14 residues. In germline, CDR1 is MGHDK, CDR2 SYGVNS. The CDR3 region is CASSLGSLNYEQYF. The CDR3 DNA reads as TGTGCCAGCAGCTTAGGCAGCCTAAACTACGAGCAGTACTTC.

CDR3 sequence (DNA): TGTGCCAGCAGCACCAACACAGATACGCAGTATTTT. Its protein product is CASSTNTDTQYF. This chain uses TRBV5-6 with TRBJ2-3; D remains unclear. CDR1 and CDR2 from the germline V gene are SGHDT and YYEEEE. Trimming took 4 bases from V and 2 from J, leaving 5 bases between them. CDR3 length: 12 amino acids.

V gene TRBV2 combines with J gene TRBJ2-7; 8 bases agree with TRBD1. V lost 9 bases and J lost 3; bases outside the gene matches: 10. Germline V lookup: CDR1 SNHLY, CDR2 FYNNEI. This CDR3 region has 14 residues. The DNA of the CDR3 is TGTGCCAGTAAATTCACGGGACAGGTCTACGAGCAGTACTTC. It yields the protein CASKFTGQVYEQYF. Full variable domain (outside the CDR3, taken from reference TRBV2 and TRBJ2-7): EPEVTQTPSHQVTQMGQEVILRCVPISNHLYFYWYRQILGQKVEFLVSFYNNEISEKSEIFDDQFSVERPDGSNFTLKIRSTKLEDSAMYFCASKFTGQVYEQYFGPGTRLTVT.

This chain connects TRBV5-5 to TRBJ2-5, with D possibly matching TRBD2 (6 bases). The germline V gene encodes CDR1 SGHKS and CDR2 YYEKEE (reference sequence). V dropped 4 bases and J dropped 5 bases, with 15 bases sitting between them. The CDR3 is 14 amino acids. CDR3 bases: TGTGCCAGCAGCCCCGGGTCCGCGGGGGAGACCCAGTACTTC. Amino acid sequence: CASSPGSAGETQYF.

The rearrangement uses TRBV6-5 and TRBJ2-1, with 11 positions matching TRBD2. Germline V lookup: CDR1 MNHEY, CDR2 SVGAGI. The CDR3 covers 15 residues. V shed 8 bases, J shed 4 bases, and the junction held 7 bases outside the gene matches. CDR3 bases: TGTGCCAGCGGGTTAGCGGGGGGGCCGTACAATGAGCAGTTCTTC. Protein sequence: CASGLAGGPYNEQFF.

The chain's CDR3 is CASSLPGQGHEQYF. The CDR3 bases are TGTGCCAGCAGCCTCCCCGGACAGGGCCACGAGCAGTACTTC. The genes are TRBV6-5 and TRBJ2-7; TRBD1 matches 8 bases. The V and J ends lost 6 bases and 5 bases, in that order; junction bases with no gene match: 9. The CDR3 has 14 amino acids. Germline V gives CDR1 MNHEY, CDR2 SVGAGI.

As concerns this clone: One end of the junction fails to match germline, which may point to a read error. The chain recombines TRBV7-2 with TRBJ2-1; D might be TRBD1 (6 bases). The CDR3 is made up of 18 amino acids. In germline, CDR1 is SGHTA, CDR2 FQGNSA. The CDR3 sequence is CASSSQGAWPPQYSEQFF. Written as DNA, the CDR3 is TGTGCCAGCAGCTCACAGGGTGCATGGCCTCCTCAATACAGTGAGCAGTTCTTC.

The chain couples TRBV19 to TRBJ1-5, with TRBD1 matching 8 bases. Trimming took 5 bases from V and 7 from J; bases not matched to a gene: 10. The CDR3 contains 15 residues. Germline V gives CDR1 LNHDA, CDR2 SQIVND (reference sequence). The CDR3 sequence is CASSPSTGVAQPQHF. DNA of the CDR3: TGTGCCAGTAGTCCTTCGACAGGGGTGGCGCAGCCCCAGCATTTT.

A remark on this clone: Germline is not matched at one junction end, which may reflect a read error. The V call is TRBV6-5, the J call TRBJ1-1; D is possibly TRBD1 (5 bases). The CDR3 spans 13 residues. CDR1 and CDR2 from the germline V gene are MNHEY and SVGAGI. The CDR3 sequence is CAISDGTGVPAFF. The CDR3 bases are TGTGCCATCAGTGACGGTACGGGGGTACCGGCTTTCTTT.

This rearrangement joins TRBV6-1 to TRBJ2-5; 12 bases are shared with TRBD2. The CDR3 contains 15 residues. Germline V gene sequence: CDR1 MNHNS, CDR2 SASEGT. The trim removed 3 bases at V and 5 bases at J, leaving 4 bases unmatched. The DNA for the CDR3 is TGTGCCAGCAGTGAGACTAGCGGGGGAAGCGAGACCCAGTACTTC. Protein product: CASSETSGGSETQYF.

This chain joins TRBV25-1 and TRBJ1-4; D uncertain. The V gene's germline CDR1 is MGHDK and CDR2 SYGVNS. V lost 7 bases and J lost 5, with 8 bases in between. CDR3 length: 12 amino acids. CDR3 protein: CASTRLNEKLFF. CDR3 coding DNA: TGTGCCAGCACCCGTTTAAATGAAAAACTGTTTTTT.

The chain recombines TRBV7-9 with TRBJ1-5, with D hard to call. Per germline, CDR1 SEHNR and CDR2 FQNEAQ (reference sequence). CDR3 size: 12 residues. V was cut by 5 bases and J by 8 bases, with 10 bases left in between. CDR3 sequence reads: CASSPANKPQHF. CDR3 DNA sequence: TGTGCCAGCAGCCCGGCGAACAAGCCCCAGCATTTT.

V and J are TRBV7-8 and TRBJ1-2; D remains unclear. CDR3 length: 17 amino acids. The V and J ends lost 6 bases and 4 bases respectively, with 24 bases between them. The V gene's germline CDR1 is SGHVS and CDR2 FQNEAQ. CDR3 sequence (DNA): TGTGCCAGCAGGGTGATGGGTTTCGGGGAAGGTGGCTATGGCTACACCTTC. Translation: CASRVMGFGEGGYGYTF.

This chain's CDR3 is CASSLFFRGLAGSYNEQFF. The CDR3 DNA reads as TGTGCCAGCAGCTTATTTTTCAGGGGGCTGGCCGGTTCCTACAATGAGCAGTTCTTC. The chain joins TRBV5-6 to TRBJ2-1, with 8 bases that match TRBD1. V lost 2 bases to trimming and J lost 1 base; unmatched junction nucleotides: 14. Germline V lookup: CDR1 SGHDT, CDR2 YYEEEE. This CDR3 is built from 19 residues.

The rearrangement joins TRBV11-3 to TRBJ2-3; 12 nucleotides line up with TRBD1. CDR1 and CDR2 (germline): SGHNT, YENEEA. The CDR3 is 16 residues long. Unmatched junction bases numbered 5, after V lost 5 bases and J lost 2 bases. CDR3 in amino acids: CASSGGQGATTDTQYF. In nucleotides, the CDR3 is TGTGCCAGCAGCGGGGGACAGGGGGCGACCACAGATACGCAGTATTTT.

The gene calls are TRBV19 and TRBJ2-7; 9 nucleotides match TRBD2. Germline trimming cut 7 bases from V and 2 bases from J; bases unmatched to any gene: 3. Looked up from germline, CDR1 is LNHDA and CDR2 is SQIVND (reference sequence). The CDR3 is 13 residues long. This chain's CDR3 is CASNRGRAYEQYF. In DNA, the CDR3 is TGTGCCAGTAACCGCGGGAGGGCCTACGAGCAGTACTTC.

V usage is TRBV5-1 and J usage is TRBJ1-1; maybe TRBD1 (5 bases). This CDR3 contains 14 residues. Trimming stripped 4 bases from V and 6 bases from J, with 16 bases between. Germline values: CDR1 SGHRS, CDR2 YFSETQ. The CDR3 protein is CASSPPGVGAEAFF. CDR3 nucleotide sequence: TGCGCCAGCAGCCCACCGGGTGTGGGGGCTGAAGCTTTCTTT.

Only one count was recorded for this clone. The J gene is TRBJ1-5, the V gene TRBV10-2; TRBD1 matches 7 bases. CDR1 and CDR2 (germline): WSHSY, SAAADI. The CDR3 sequence is 16 residues long. Trimming removed 9 bases from V and 0 bases from J; junction bases left unmatched: 11. The CDR3, as DNA: TGCGCCAGTAAGGGGGCGGGACCTTATAGCAATCAGCCCCAGCATTTT. This encodes CASKGAGPYSNQPQHF.

The J gene is TRBJ2-7, the V gene TRBV5-1; D might be TRBD1 (6 bases). The V and J ends lost 4 bases and 9 bases respectively, with 11 bases between them. Germline lookup yields CDR1 SGHRS and CDR2 YFSETQ. The CDR3 consists of 11 residues. The CDR3 loop is CASSQDSGQYF. The CDR3 nucleotides are TGCGCCAGCAGCCAGGACAGTGGGCAGTACTTC.

This chain uses TRBV2 with TRBJ2-2; D uncertain. Germline assignment: CDR1 SNHLY and CDR2 FYNNEI. Trimming took off 4 bases at V and 1 base at J, with 10 bases between the two ends. The CDR3 has 15 amino acids. CDR3 nucleotides: TGTGCCAGCAGTGGAATCAGGTTGAACACCGGGGAGCTGTTTTTT. Translated: CASSGIRLNTGELFF.

The chain has TRBV27 and TRBJ2-7; maybe TRBD2 (6 bases). Germline CDR1 MNHEY, CDR2 SMNVEV (reference sequence). This CDR3 contains 16 residues. The germline V and J ends were trimmed by 2 bases and 1 base, with 15 bases remaining between them. CDR3 bases: TGTGCCAGCAGTTTAAGGGGACTGCAACAGTCCTACGAGCAGTACTTC. Amino acid sequence: CASSLRGLQQSYEQYF.

The chain couples TRBV27 to TRBJ2-7, with D perhaps TRBD1 or TRBD2 (5 bases each). The CDR3 covers 15 residues. Germline V gene sequence: CDR1 MNHEY, CDR2 SMNVEV (reference sequence). V lost 3 bases to trimming and J lost 2 bases, with 14 bases between them. CDR3 DNA: TGTGCCAGCAGTTTCGGGTGGGGGACGACCTACGAGCAGTACTTC. Translation gives CASSFGWGTTYEQYF.

The gene calls are TRBV18 and TRBJ1-3; possible D gene TRBD1, 5 bases. In germline, CDR1 is KGHSH, CDR2 LQKENI. Trimming left V 4 bases short and J 4 bases short, with 17 bases between. The CDR3 length is 16 residues. For the CDR3, the DNA is TGTGCCAGCTCACGTGGCGTAGGGACCATGGGAAACACCATATATTTT. This codes for CASSRGVGTMGNTIYF.

This chain connects TRBV29-1 to TRBJ1-1; TRBD1 might be the D (5 bases). CDR1 is SQVTM and CDR2 is ANQGSEA in the germline V gene. The V gene lost 4 bases and the J gene lost 3 bases, with 18 bases spanning the gap. This CDR3 has 15 amino acids. CDR3 DNA sequence: TGCAGCGTTGCGGCCCTACTGGGGGGGGACACTGAAGCTTTCTTT. It specifies CSVAALLGGDTEAFF.

V usage is TRBV4-1 and J usage is TRBJ1-6; D call uncertain. Trimming pared 0 bases from V and 15 bases from J, leaving 15 bases between. Germline assignment: CDR1 MGHRA and CDR2 YSYEKL. The CDR3 has 14 amino acids. CDR3 sequence reads: CASSQDSGSWGLHF. The CDR3 nucleotides are TGCGCCAGCAGCCAAGATTCAGGCTCTTGGGGCCTCCACTTT.